This TCR beta chain is from a study of blood T cell repertoires in COVID-19. Overall study: The United States, Italy and Spain supplied acute and convalescent COVID-19 samples. Sample material is recorded as cDNA or gDNA derived from T cells, B-cell-depleted T cells, or PBMCs.

In the original analysis: Counts of nucleated cells, estimated from reference gene primer amplification, were obtained. The table came from immunoSEQ multiplex PCR; TCRdb's copy has only in-frame clones and leaves some out. The V and J calls and clone size come from that table; D and trimming were worked out from the DNA. The sample lists 60,000 to 70,000 clones, 80% to 85% occurring once. CDR1 is SNHLY and CDR2 is FYNNEI in the germline V gene. The V and J ends lost 5 bases and 9 bases, in that order; junction bases with no gene match: 18. This CDR3 comprises 17 residues. This clonotype was obtained from an elderly man with acute or convalescent COVID-19. Material: peripheral blood. The chain combines TRBV2 with TRBJ2-4; 8 bases fit TRBD1. CDR3: CASSMTGDVVRDGIQYF. Here the CDR3 DNA reads TGTGCCAGCAGTATGACAGGGGACGTAGTACGGGATGGCATTCAGTACTTC.